This T cell receptor (beta chain) was recovered during a study of Tregs in tolerant kidney transplant recipients. Thawed PBMCs were FACS-sorted into unstimulated CD4+CD25+CD127- regulatory T cells, CD4+CD25- non-regulatory cells, CD4 and CD8 cells. The length of the CDR3 is 12 residues. Germline-derived CDR1 and CDR2 are SGHAT and FQNNGV. Trimming pared 1 base from V and 3 bases from J, leaving 4 bases between. Data came from immunoSEQ multiplex PCR; TCRdb stores just in-frame clones and leaves some out. The sample has some 88,000 clones, about 92% seen once. This receptor was taken from a human donor in good health. The sequenced sample consisted of CD8+ T cells from blood. The chain carries TRBV11-2 and TRBJ2-7; no reliable D call. Here the CDR3 reads CASSLVDYEQYF. The CDR3 DNA sequence: TGTGCCAGCAGCTTAGTAGACTACGAGCAGTACTTC.